This T cell receptor (beta chain) was observed in a study of TET2 disruption in CD19-targeted CAR T cells (dated by TCRdb to 2016 to 2019). Background for the entire study: No additional inclusion criteria were applied, and the number of samples was determined by the original clinical trial design and by sample availability. The paper as a whole reports these results and caveats: Conclusions about the patient's CAR T cells rested on extensive analysis of a single subject.

The immunoSEQ assay was used for deep sequencing of the TCR beta chain. Per the original workflow: Only productive TCR beta rearrangements were used to calculate clonotype frequencies. TCRdb retrieved this table from immuneACCESS and kept in-frame rearrangements only. Not all clones are present; in checked studies, unresolved V genes account for under half, and no reason is known for the remainder. Clone size and V and J calls were adopted from that table, with D and trimming inferred from the DNA. The sample's table lists a count of around 30,000 clones. Clones ranked in the top ten supply less than 2% of the sample. The treatment or condition label, as the study defines it: autologous CTL019 cells: CD19 CAR with 4-1BB and CD3 zeta domains. The CD19 CAR incorporated TCR zeta and 4-1BB costimulatory signaling domains. T cells for CTL019 manufacturing were collected from peripheral blood by leukapheresis. The DNeasy Blood and Tissue Kit was used to extract genomic DNA from pre-infusion T cells, peripheral blood, or sorted post-infusion T cells.

In regard to this clone: What this receptor recognizes is not known. The read falls 3 residues short of the CDR3 end, and the missing part is taken from the germline J gene.

Reading the germline V gene (reference sequence) gives CDR1 DFQATT and CDR2 SNEGSKA. CDR3 length: 15 amino acids, cysteine to phenylalanine. The DNA covers only part of the CDR3, 36 bases in frame from base 1. The chain couples TRBV20-1 to TRBJ2-4; no confident D gene assignment can be made. This clonotype was obtained from a man between 65 and 85 years old with chronic lymphocytic leukemia. Sequenced here: CD8- CAR+ T cells sorted from cultured blood T cells, sampled for CD19 CAR T cell therapy. In the paper's terms, the cell subset or site label means: CD8-negative CAR-positive T cells from the infusion product. The DNA read from the CDR3 is TGCAGTGCTAGAGAGGGCCTTACAATAGATCAGCCT. It is translated as CSAREGLTIDQP. The CDR3 as a whole reads CSAREGLTIDQPQYF.